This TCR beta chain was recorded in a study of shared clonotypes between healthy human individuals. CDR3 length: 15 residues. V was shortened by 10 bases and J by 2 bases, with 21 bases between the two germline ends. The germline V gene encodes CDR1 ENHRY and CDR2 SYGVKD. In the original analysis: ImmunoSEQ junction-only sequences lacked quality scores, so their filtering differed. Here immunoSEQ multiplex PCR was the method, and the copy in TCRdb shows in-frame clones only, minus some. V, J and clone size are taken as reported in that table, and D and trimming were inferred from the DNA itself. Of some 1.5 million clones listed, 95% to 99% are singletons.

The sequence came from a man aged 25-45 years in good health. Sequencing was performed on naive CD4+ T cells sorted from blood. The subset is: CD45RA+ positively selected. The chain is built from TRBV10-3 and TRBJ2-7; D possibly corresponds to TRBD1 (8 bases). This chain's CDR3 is CATSYRTGGAYEQYF. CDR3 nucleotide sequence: TGTGCCACGTCTTATCGAACAGGGGGGGCCTACGAGCAGTACTTC.